The TCR beta chain under discussion was sequenced for a study of blood T cell repertoires in COVID-19. Study details: Whether acute or convalescent, the COVID-19 samples came from the United States, Italy and Spain. PBMCs, B-cell-depleted T cells, or T cells provided the cDNA or gDNA that made up the material.

Trimming cost V 0 bases and J 3 bases, with 14 bases left between them. The CDR3 contains 17 residues. In germline, CDR1 is PRHDT, CDR2 FYEKMQ (reference sequence). Authors' data handling: It was from reference gene primer amplification that nucleated cell counts were estimated. Generated by immunoSEQ multiplex PCR, the TCRdb table keeps only in-frame clones and is missing some. That table supplies the V and J calls and clone size; D and trimming were determined from the DNA. This sample has 150,000 to 200,000 clones, with 75% to 80% found just once. This chain uses TRBV13 with TRBJ2-2; TRBD1 might be the D (6 bases). The source of this sequence is a woman aged 70 to 79 with acute or convalescent COVID-19. The sample taken for sequencing was peripheral blood. DNA for the CDR3: TGTGCCAGCAGCTTAGGCCTCGAACAGGGCGACACCGGGGAGCTGTTTTTT. It specifies CASSLGLEQGDTGELFF.